This TCR beta chain was documented in a study of post-analysis software for immune sequencing data. Findings and caveats of the study: The study found TRBV5-6, TRBV5-1 and TRBV20-1 among five or six TRBV segments more frequent in patients than controls. For normalized Chao1 diversity, multiple sclerosis patients scored significantly lower than controls did.

CDR1 and CDR2 (germline): DFQATT, SNEGSKA (reference sequence). Trimming left V 3 bases short and J 1 base short, with 8 bases between. This CDR3 has 13 amino acids. This clonotype was counted between two and nine times. Its antigen is currently unknown. Unique molecular identifiers featured in each of the TCR beta cDNA libraries. MiXCR, applied by TCRdb to the PCR reads, yields one record per CDR3 protein. The repertoire holds roughly 800,000 distinct CDR3 sequences, about 50% seen once, with about 4.8% in the top ten. V is TRBV20-1 and J is TRBJ2-3; D unclear. This TCR derives from a girl aged 5 to 17 with multiple sclerosis. Source material: blood. The CDR3 region is CSASPSGTDTQYF. CDR3 coding DNA: TGCAGTGCTAGTCCGTCGGGCACAGATACGCAGTATTTT.